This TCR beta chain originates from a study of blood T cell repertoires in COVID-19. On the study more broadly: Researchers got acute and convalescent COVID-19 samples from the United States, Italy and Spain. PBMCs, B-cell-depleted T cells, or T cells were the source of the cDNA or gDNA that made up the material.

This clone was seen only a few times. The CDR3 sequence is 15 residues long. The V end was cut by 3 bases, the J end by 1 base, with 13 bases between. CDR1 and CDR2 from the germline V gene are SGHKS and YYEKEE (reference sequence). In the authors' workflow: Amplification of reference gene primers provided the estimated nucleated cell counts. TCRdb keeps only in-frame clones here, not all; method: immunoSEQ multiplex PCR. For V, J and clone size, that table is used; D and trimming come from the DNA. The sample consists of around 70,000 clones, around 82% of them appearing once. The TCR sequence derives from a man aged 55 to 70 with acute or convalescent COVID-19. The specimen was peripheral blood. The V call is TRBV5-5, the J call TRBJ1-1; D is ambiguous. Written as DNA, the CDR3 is TGTGCCAGCAGCTGGTGGGGAGACCGGAACACTGAAGCTTTCTTT. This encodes CASSWWGDRNTEAFF.